Listed below are T cell receptor beta chains from one sample, sequenced in a study of T cells in localized non-small cell lung cancer. The table came from immunoSEQ multiplex PCR; TCRdb's copy has only in-frame clones and leaves some out. The data show 50,000 to 65,000 clones, roughly 79% seen once. The material was PBMCs, obtained before any cancer treatment. The receptor source for this set is a man aged 40 to 75 with stage II lung adenocarcinoma. Both conserved end residues are part of each CDR3. D genes are given only for firm matches. The listing skips clone size in some rows; elsewhere it reads once, few, many or a size class.

TRBJ1-5 | TRBD1 | NA | TRBV15 | 15 | CATSAFDREEQPQHF | TGTGCCACCAGCGCCTTCGACAGGGAAGAGCAGCCCCAGCATTTT
TRBJ2-1 | TRBD1 | NA | TRBV6-5 | 16 | CASSYRFGQGNNEQFF | TGTGCCAGCAGTTACCGATTTGGACAGGGAAACAATGAGCAGTTCTTC
TRBJ2-1 | TRBD1 | NA | TRBV18 | 15 | CASSTLPGTGDQQFF | TGTGCCAGCTCGACCCTACCCGGGACAGGGGACCAGCAGTTCTTC
TRBJ1-3 | NA | NA | TRBV19 | 13 | CASSRGNGNTIYF | TGTGCCAGTAGTAGAGGTAATGGAAACACCATATATTTT
TRBJ1-1 | NA | NA | TRBV7-3 | 13 | CASSSDRNTEAFF | TGTGCCAGCAGCTCGGACAGAAACACTGAAGCTTTCTTT
TRBJ1-1 | NA | NA | TRBV11-1 | 16 | CASSFLASRADTEAFF | TGTGCCAGCAGCTTTTTAGCCTCGAGGGCGGACACTGAAGCTTTCTTT
TRBJ2-5 | NA | NA | TRBV6-1 | 10 | CASSEETQYF | TGTGCCAGCAGTGAAGAGACCCAGTACTTC
TRBJ1-2 | NA | NA | TRBV20-1 | 11 | CSAKGIYGYTF | TGCAGTGCAAAGGGGATCTATGGCTACACCTTC
TRBJ2-1 | NA | NA | TRBV4-3 | 16 | CASSHRTASSYNEQFF | TGCGCCAGCAGCCATCGTACAGCTAGCTCCTACAATGAGCAGTTCTTC
TRBJ2-7 | TRBD1 | NA | TRBV14 | 14 | CASSQGTGGYEQYF | TGTGCCAGCAGCCAGGGGACAGGGGGCTACGAGCAGTACTTC
TRBJ2-7 | NA | once | TRBV21-1 | 17 | CASSTRETSGTTYEQYF | TGTGCCAGCAGCACCCGGGAGACTAGCGGGACAACCTACGAGCAGTACTTC
TRBJ2-4 | TRBD1 | NA | TRBV7-8 | 14 | CASSMPGQRNIQYF | TGTGCCAGCAGCATGCCGGGACAGAGAAACATTCAGTACTTC
TRBJ1-1 | NA | NA | TRBV2 | 15 | CASSLYSSMNTEAFF | TGTGCCAGCAGTCTTTACAGTTCTATGAACACTGAAGCTTTCTTT
TRBJ1-1 | TRBD1 | NA | TRBV5-1 | 15 | CASSLETGGYTEAFF | TGCGCCAGCAGCTTAGAGACAGGGGGTTACACTGAAGCTTTCTTT
TRBJ1-2 | NA | medium-sized | TRBV6-1 | 13 | CASSESGFDGYTF | TGTGCCAGCAGCGAGTCGGGATTTGACGGCTACACCTTC
TRBJ2-2 | NA | NA | TRBV11-3 | 13 | CAVPRGSTGELFF | TGTGCCGTTCCTCGTGGGTCCACCGGGGAGCTGTTTTTT
TRBJ1-1 | NA | NA | TRBV11-2 | 13 | CASSLGGNTEAFF | TGTGCCAGCAGCTTAGGGGGGAACACTGAAGCTTTCTTT
TRBJ1-2 | NA | NA | TRBV11-2 | 13 | CASSPGGAYGYTF | TGTGCCAGCAGCCCCGGAGGGGCTTATGGCTACACCTTC
TRBJ2-5 | TRBD2 | NA | TRBV5-1 | 16 | CASKSGTSGRGETQYF | TGCGCCAGCAAATCCGGGACTAGCGGGAGAGGGGAGACCCAGTACTTC
TRBJ2-7 | TRBD2 | NA | TRBV7-9 | 15 | CASSPTWGTSSEQYF | TGTGCCAGCAGCCCCACCTGGGGGACTAGCTCCGAGCAGTACTTC
TRBJ2-7 | TRBD1 | NA | TRBV19 | 17 | CASSIGDRGLRSYEQYF | TGTGCCAGTAGTATAGGGGACAGGGGGCTCCGCTCCTACGAGCAGTACTTC
TRBJ2-3 | TRBD1 | NA | TRBV11-2 | 15 | CASSFTGTVGDTQYF | TGTGCCAGCAGCTTTACCGGGACAGTAGGAGATACGCAGTATTTT
TRBJ2-7 | TRBD2 | NA | TRBV4-2 | 16 | CASSQERGGSTYEQYF | TGTGCCAGCAGCCAAGAACGGGGAGGGTCTACCTACGAGCAGTACTTC
TRBJ2-5 | NA | few | TRBV6-1 | 12 | CASIGLQETQYF | TGTGCCAGCATCGGACTCCAGGAGACCCAGTACTTC
TRBJ1-1 | NA | NA | TRBV13 | 13 | CASSDGSRTEAFF | TGTGCCTCCTCGGACGGGAGTAGAACTGAAGCTTTCTTT
TRBJ2-2 | NA | few | TRBV9 | 15 | CASSVVARNTGELFF | TGTGCCAGCAGCGTAGTTGCCCGTAACACCGGGGAGCTGTTTTTT
TRBJ1-5 | NA | NA | TRBV18 | 16 | CASSPQGYGSNQPQHF | TGTGCCAGCTCACCACAGGGATATGGGAGCAATCAGCCCCAGCATTTT
TRBJ1-2 | NA | NA | TRBV7-9 | 13 | CASRMGRGRGYTF | TGTGCCAGCAGGATGGGCCGGGGCAGGGGCTACACCTTC
TRBJ2-1 | NA | NA | TRBV4-1 | 12 | CASSQGADEQFF | TGCGCCAGCAGCCAAGGGGCGGATGAGCAGTTCTTC
TRBJ2-7 | TRBD2 | NA | TRBV14 | 16 | CASSQDGLAGFYEQYF | TGTGCCAGCAGCCAAGATGGGCTAGCGGGCTTCTACGAGCAGTACTTC
TRBJ1-2 | TRBD1 | NA | TRBV14 | 14 | CASSPLDRDGGYTF | TGTGCCAGCAGCCCGCTAGACAGGGACGGCGGCTACACCTTC
TRBJ2-2 | NA | NA | TRBV9 | 12 | CASSGDTGELFF | TGTGCCAGCAGTGGAGACACCGGGGAGCTGTTTTTT
TRBJ1-2 | NA | NA | TRBV27 | 12 | CASSLPGGGYTF | TGTGCCAGCAGTTTGCCAGGTGGCGGCTACACCTTC
TRBJ2-7 | NA | NA | TRBV5-4 | 14 | CASSLDQGSYEQYF | TGTGCCAGCAGCTTGGATCAGGGGTCCTACGAGCAGTACTTC
TRBJ2-5 | TRBD2 | few | TRBV9 | 16 | CASSLGLAGGLETQYF | TGTGCCAGCAGCTTGGGACTAGCGGGAGGGTTGGAGACCCAGTACTTC
TRBJ2-3 | TRBD1 | NA | TRBV5-4 | 15 | CASSLGGQLTDTQYF | TGTGCCAGCAGCTTGGGGGGACAGCTCACAGATACGCAGTATTTT
TRBJ1-1 | NA | NA | TRBV10-1 | 20 | CASRTSPPVVRNPSNTEAFF | TGCGCCAGCAGAACCTCACCCCCGGTGGTCCGTAATCCGTCGAACACTGAAGCTTTCTTT
TRBJ2-7 | NA | NA | TRBV19 | 12 | CASSMGTYEQYF | TGTGCCAGTAGTATGGGGACGTACGAGCAGTACTTC
TRBJ2-5 | TRBD2 | NA | TRBV30 | 19 | CAWSVGTSGTSLFQETQYF | TGTGCCTGGAGTGTCGGGACTAGCGGGACCTCGTTATTCCAAGAGACCCAGTACTTC
TRBJ2-5 | NA | NA | TRBV28 | 17 | CASSPRYPAGVQETQYF | TGTGCCAGCAGTCCTCGTTACCCGGCAGGGGTCCAAGAGACCCAGTACTTC
TRBJ1-1 | NA | few | TRBV9 | 15 | CASSVMEGRDTEAFF | TGTGCCAGCAGCGTAATGGAGGGACGGGACACTGAAGCTTTCTTT
TRBJ2-1 | NA | NA | TRBV9 | 16 | CASSVTAGRDYNEQFF | TGTGCCAGCAGCGTAACCGCCGGTAGAGACTACAATGAGCAGTTCTTC
TRBJ1-4 | NA | NA | TRBV5-1 | 15 | CASSLAGGRDEKLFF | TGCGCCAGCAGCTTGGCGGGGGGAAGGGATGAAAAACTGTTTTTT
TRBJ2-5 | TRBD1 | NA | TRBV7-8 | 16 | CASSLARGRMTETQYF | TGTGCCAGCAGCTTAGCCAGGGGGCGAATGACAGAGACCCAGTACTTC
TRBJ2-3 | NA | NA | TRBV6-5 | 13 | CASRTPRRDTQYF | TGTGCCAGCAGAACTCCCAGGAGAGATACGCAGTATTTT
TRBJ2-1 | NA | NA | TRBV12-2 | 16 | CASRDLDRYSYNEQFF | TGTGCAAGTCGCGATTTGGACCGATACTCCTACAATGAGCAGTTCTTC
TRBJ2-1 | TRBD2 | NA | TRBV11-2 | 15 | CASSSILAGGYEQFF | TGTGCCAGCAGCTCTATCCTAGCGGGAGGTTATGAGCAGTTCTTC
TRBJ1-6 | NA | NA | TRBV30 | 11 | CAWSVQSPLHF | TGTGCCTGGAGTGTACAGTCACCCCTCCACTTT
TRBJ2-1 | NA | NA | TRBV30 | 11 | CAWSETGVQFF | TGTGCCTGGAGTGAAACGGGAGTGCAGTTCTTC
TRBJ1-3 | TRBD1 | NA | TRBV2 | 14 | CASSRGQGENTIYF | TGTGCCAGCAGTCGCGGACAGGGTGAAAACACCATATATTTT
TRBJ2-5 | TRBD1 | NA | TRBV7-6 | 15 | CASSPTGGLGETQYF | TGTGCCAGCAGCCCAACAGGGGGCTTGGGGGAGACCCAGTACTTC
TRBJ2-6 | TRBD2 | NA | TRBV4-2 | 19 | CASSQESLAGDSGANVLTF | TGTGCCAGCAGCCAAGAAAGCCTAGCGGGAGACTCTGGGGCCAACGTCCTGACTTTC
TRBJ1-1 | TRBD1 | NA | TRBV6-5 | 14 | CASSFGTGNTEAFF | TGTGCCAGCAGTTTTGGGACAGGGAACACTGAAGCTTTCTTT
TRBJ2-7 | NA | NA | TRBV29-1 | 11 | CSVKRSYEQYF | TGCAGCGTTAAACGGAGTTACGAGCAGTACTTC
TRBJ2-1 | TRBD2 | few | TRBV9 | 16 | CASSPRLAGNYNEQFF | TGTGCCAGCAGCCCCCGACTAGCGGGGAACTACAATGAGCAGTTCTTC
TRBJ2-7 | TRBD2 | NA | TRBV6-5 | 14 | CASSYGRGLEEQYF | TGTGCCAGCAGTTACGGGAGGGGCCTAGAGGAGCAGTACTTC
TRBJ2-5 | NA | NA | TRBV7-2 | 16 | CASSFSTGPIGETQYF | TGTGCCAGCAGCTTTAGCACTGGGCCGATCGGGGAGACCCAGTACTTC